The 12 T cell receptor beta chains below come from one sample, sequenced in a study of CD8+ T cells in alopecia areata. Sequencing relied on a cDNA template that was reverse transcribed from extracted RNA. Sequenced by immunoSEQ multiplex PCR; TCRdb stores in-frame clones only, minus some. Of about 180,000 clones listed, 67% are singletons. The source was CD8+ T cells sorted from blood, collected at week 0. Source of these receptors: a human donor with alopecia areata.

The chain joins TRBV27 to TRBJ1-5; D is perhaps TRBD1 (5 bases). V was trimmed by 2 bases and J by 1 base, leaving 21 bases between them. The germline gives CDR1 MNHEY, CDR2 SMNVEV (reference sequence). This CDR3 is 19 amino acids long. The CDR3 region is CASSLRPPFGANSNQPQHF. DNA for the CDR3: TGTGCCAGCAGTTTAAGACCCCCTTTTGGGGCTAACAGCAATCAGCCCCAGCATTTT.

This chain joins TRBV27 and TRBJ2-7; a possible D gene is TRBD2 (6 bases). This CDR3 comprises 14 residues. Looked up from germline, CDR1 is MNHEY and CDR2 is SMNVEV (reference sequence). Deletions cut 3 bases from V and 2 bases from J, with 11 bases between. The CDR3: CASSFGGKAYEQYF. The CDR3 coding sequence is TGTGCCAGCAGTTTTGGAGGGAAGGCCTACGAGCAGTACTTC.

This sequence joins TRBV29-1 and TRBJ1-3; D gene uncertain. The V gene lost 4 bases and the J gene lost 0 bases, with 10 bases spanning the gap. Looked up from germline, CDR1 is SQVTM and CDR2 is ANQGSEA. CDR3 length equals 14 residues. The CDR3 here is CSVAPVGSGNTIYF. In DNA form, the CDR3 reads TGCAGCGTTGCTCCCGTGGGCTCTGGAAACACCATATATTTT.

This clone was counted only a few times. The chain carries TRBV9 and TRBJ2-7, with D perhaps TRBD1 (5 bases). CDR3 length: 13 residues. V lost 3 bases to trimming and J lost 2 bases, with 9 bases between them. Germline CDR1 SGDLS, CDR2 YYNGEE. The CDR3 region is CASSAPTAYEQYF. DNA for the CDR3: TGTGCCAGCAGCGCCCCGACAGCCTACGAGCAGTACTTC.

The V gene is TRBV4-1, the J gene TRBJ2-3; maybe TRBD2 (6 bases). Trimming cost V 0 bases and J 6 bases, with 13 bases left between them. The length of the CDR3 is 15 residues. Germline V lookup: CDR1 MGHRA, CDR2 YSYEKL. CDR3 loop: CASSQEGLPQDTQYF. In DNA form, the CDR3 reads TGCGCCAGCAGCCAAGAGGGACTCCCCCAGGATACGCAGTATTTT.

The chain employs TRBV7-9 and TRBJ2-1; D perhaps matches TRBD1 (6 bases). Germline V gives CDR1 SEHNR, CDR2 FQNEAQ (reference sequence). Trimming stripped 5 bases from V and 3 bases from J, with 11 bases between. The CDR3 spans 14 residues. This CDR3 reads CASSPRDNYNEQFF. In nucleotides, the CDR3 is TGTGCCAGCAGCCCGAGGGACAACTACAATGAGCAGTTCTTC.

CDR3 bases: TGTGCCGGGACGGGGTCCCCCTACGAGCAGTACTTC. It codes for CAGTGSPYEQYF. The rearrangement links TRBV2 to TRBJ2-7; D might be TRBD1 or TRBD2, each matching 5 bases. Germline-derived CDR1 and CDR2 are SNHLY and FYNNEI. The CDR3 has 12 amino acids. Trimming took off 11 bases at V and 2 bases at J, with 13 bases between the two ends.

The chain employs TRBV7-3 and TRBJ2-5; 8 bases are shared with TRBD1. CDR3 size: 17 residues. Per the germline V gene, CDR1 is SGHTA and CDR2 is FQGTGA. Unmatched junction bases numbered 6, after V lost 0 bases and J lost 0 bases. CDR3 nucleotide sequence: TGTGCCAGCAGCTTAACAGCAGAGACAGGGGACCAAGAGACCCAGTACTTC. Translated: CASSLTAETGDQETQYF.

CDR3 sequence: CSVDGYNEQFF. Here the CDR3 DNA reads TGCAGCGTTGACGGATACAATGAGCAGTTCTTC. The chain carries TRBV29-1 and TRBJ2-1; D ambiguous. This CDR3 contains 11 residues. Germline lookup yields CDR1 SQVTM and CDR2 ANQGSEA. Trimming took 3 bases from V and 4 from J, leaving 4 bases between them.

As to this clone: Other DNA sequences in this sample translate to the same CDR3. The rearrangement uses TRBV29-1 and TRBJ1-2, with D perhaps TRBD1 (5 bases). V lost 3 bases and J 3 bases, leaving 8 bases between the germline ends. The CDR3 totals 12 residues. The germline V gene encodes CDR1 SQVTM and CDR2 ANQGSEA. The CDR3 protein is CSVDQGDYGYTF. CDR3 in DNA: TGCAGCGTTGATCAGGGCGACTATGGCTACACCTTC.

This chain joins TRBV30 and TRBJ2-5, with a tentative D call TRBD1 (6 bases). Judging by the DNA end, TRBJ2-7 fits better; the J call may be wrong. The CDR3 extends over 12 amino acids. CDR1 and CDR2 (germline): GTSNPN, SVGIG (reference sequence). The CDR3 DNA is TGTGCCTTATCGGACAGTTCCTACGAGCAGTACTTC. This translates into CALSDSSYEQYF.

The chain is built from TRBV9 and TRBJ2-3; 9 nucleotides align to TRBD2. The CDR3 spans 17 residues. Germline CDR1 reads SGDLS; CDR2 reads YYNGEE. V lost 3 bases, J lost 0 bases, and 8 bases stayed unmatched. CDR3 in amino acids: CASSESGGPASTDTQYF. The CDR3 DNA sequence: TGTGCCAGCAGCGAGAGCGGGGGGCCCGCTAGCACAGATACGCAGTATTTT.